This T cell receptor (beta chain) was recovered during a study of CD8 T cells in ankylosing spondylitis. Study-level results: What seemed typical of ankylosing spondylitis blood was a TCR beta motif built from roughly eight highly homologous variants. Matched ankylosing spondylitis synovial fluid reportedly contained a significantly enriched population of disease-linked clones. Past studies reported some motif variants in reactive arthritis synovial fluid and blood.

Preparation of TCR beta libraries was done by quantitative 5'-RACE with molecular barcodes. One entry per CDR3 protein results from TCRdb running MiXCR on the 5' RACE reads. The sample holds roughly 200,000 distinct CDR3 sequences, around 24% seen once. The CDR3 has 15 amino acids. With 2 bases removed from V and 0 bases from J, the gap between germline ends came to 9 bases. Germline V gives CDR1 MNHEY, CDR2 SMNVEV (reference sequence). Notes on this clonotype: Its target is not known.

The TCR sequence derives from a male donor with ankylosing spondylitis or in good health (not recorded which). The V call is TRBV27, the J call TRBJ2-3; tentative D call: TRBD1 (5 bases). What was sequenced was blood, either unsorted or a sorted T cell fraction (not recorded which). The CDR3 nucleotides are TGTGCCAGCAGTTTAATCGACAGAAGCACAGATACGCAGTATTTT. It yields the protein CASSLIDRSTDTQYF.